A single sample is the source of the 16 T cell receptor beta chains below, sequenced in a study of shared clonotypes between healthy human individuals. TCRdb keeps only in-frame clones here, not all; method: immunoSEQ multiplex PCR. The profile covers more than 2 million clones, with 85% to 95% appearing a single time and 0.1% to 0.15% taken by the ten largest. The source material was naive CD4+ T cells sorted from blood. Subset denoted: CD45RA+ positively selected. These TCRs come from a man aged 18 to 35 in good health.

This chain links TRBV18 with TRBJ1-1; no firm D call. Germline CDR1 reads KGHSH; CDR2 reads LQKENI. This CDR3 has 15 amino acids. V dropped 2 bases and J dropped 4 bases, with 14 bases sitting between them. CDR3 sequence reads: CASSPNGREATEAFF. The CDR3 DNA reads as TGTGCCAGCTCACCAAACGGGCGGGAGGCCACTGAAGCTTTCTTT.

On this clone itself: This may be a read error: a much more frequent sequence differs by one nucleotide. The sample carries other DNA sequences with the same CDR3. The chain has TRBV5-1 and TRBJ1-2, with D unclear. CDR1 is SGHRS, CDR2 YFSETQ, per germline. The CDR3 is made up of 13 amino acids. Deletions cut 1 base from V and 6 bases from J, with 10 bases between. The CDR3 sequence is CASSLLLGHGYTF. CDR3 nucleotides: TGCGCCAGCAGCTTGTTATTAGGGCATGGCTACACCTTC.

The V and J genes are TRBV27 and TRBJ2-7; the D gene is possibly TRBD2 (5 bases). The V end lost 5 bases, the J end lost 3 bases, and 26 bases lay between the germline ends. The CDR3 length is 18 residues. Per the germline V gene, CDR1 is MNHEY and CDR2 is SMNVEV (reference sequence). DNA for the CDR3: TGTGCCAGCAGTATCAGTTGGACCCTTATGGGCGGAGGCTACGAGCAGTACTTC. Residues: CASSISWTLMGGGYEQYF.

V usage is TRBV27 and J usage is TRBJ1-6; a weak D match, TRBD1 (6 bases). The CDR3 totals 15 residues. Germline values: CDR1 MNHEY, CDR2 SMNVEV (reference sequence). The V end was cut by 6 bases, the J end by 7 bases, with 16 bases between. The CDR3 sequence is CASRYTGPSNSPLHF. In DNA form, the CDR3 reads TGTGCCAGCAGATATACAGGGCCAAGCAATTCACCCCTCCACTTT.

The DNA of the CDR3 is TGCGCCAGCAGCTCCAGGACAATAACCTCCACCGGGGAGCTGTTTTTT. Protein sequence: CASSSRTITSTGELFF. V gene TRBV5-1 combines with J gene TRBJ2-2; TRBD1 might be the D (5 bases). Germline V gene sequence: CDR1 SGHRS, CDR2 YFSETQ. The CDR3 has 16 amino acids. V shed 3 bases and J shed 4 bases, with 16 bases lying between them. The variable domain in full, with the rest retrieved from reference TRBV5-1 and TRBJ2-2, is KAGVTQTPRYLIKTRGQQVTLSCSPISGHRSVSWYQQTPGQGLQFLFEYFSETQRNKGNFPGRFSGRQFSNSRSEMNVSTLELGDSALYLCASSSRTITSTGELFFGEGSRLTVL.

This clone was seen a single time. This rearrangement joins TRBV18 to TRBJ2-1; 11 positions agree with TRBD2. The CDR3 runs to 22 residues. CDR1 and CDR2 (germline): KGHSH, LQKENI. J lost 2 bases, V lost 6 bases, and 24 bases had no gene match. CDR3 amino acids: CASSPRLVTALIAGGPYNEQFF. Written as DNA, the CDR3 is TGTGCCAGCTCTCCGCGGCTGGTGACAGCACTAATAGCGGGAGGGCCCTACAATGAGCAGTTCTTC.

This chain links TRBV29-1 with TRBJ1-1; 7 bases fit TRBD1. Germline CDR1 and CDR2: SQVTM and ANQGSEA. The CDR3 extends over 13 amino acids. Trimming took 3 bases from V and 6 from J; bases not matched to a gene: 7. CDR3 nucleotides: TGCAGCGTTGACAGGGGGTTGGTGGCTGAAGCTTTCTTT. Its protein product is CSVDRGLVAEAFF.

The V gene is TRBV19, the J gene TRBJ1-4; D is possibly TRBD1 (6 bases). Germline V lookup: CDR1 LNHDA, CDR2 SQIVND (reference sequence). The CDR3 covers 14 residues. V lost 5 bases, J lost 5 bases, and 12 bases lay in between. Here the CDR3 DNA reads TGTGCCAGTAGTCCCCGGACAGTGAATGAAAAACTGTTTTTT. Protein: CASSPRTVNEKLFF.

The chain has TRBV5-1 and TRBJ2-1; 11 bases align to TRBD2. CDR1 and CDR2 (germline): SGHRS, YFSETQ. V lost 3 bases and J lost 2; bases outside the gene matches: 7. The CDR3 length is 17 residues. In DNA, the CDR3 is TGCGCCAGCAGCTCCAAGAAGACTAGCGGGACCTACAATGAGCAGTTCTTC. It translates to CASSSKKTSGTYNEQFF.

The V gene is TRBV6-1, the J gene TRBJ1-1, with D perhaps TRBD1 (6 bases). Germline CDR1 is MNHNS and CDR2 is SASEGT. This CDR3 is 13 amino acids long. Trimming pared 3 bases from V and 5 bases from J, leaving 10 bases between. The CDR3 DNA reads as TGTGCCAGCAGTGACAGGGGCTGGACTGAAGCTTTCTTT. Translated, it gives CASSDRGWTEAFF.

The CDR3 region is CASSYGGSSPLECTF. CDR3 bases: TGTGCCAGCAGTTATGGGGGCAGTTCCCCGTTGGAATGCACCTTC. The rearrangement joins TRBV6-6 to TRBJ1-2; possibly TRBD1 for D (6 bases). Trimming left V 3 bases short and J 13 bases short, with 24 bases between. Germline V lookup: CDR1 MNHNY, CDR2 SVGAGI (reference sequence). This CDR3 region has 15 residues.

A remark on this clone: The sample has other DNA sequences that encode this CDR3 too. The chain employs TRBV2 and TRBJ2-7; no clear D gene. The V and J ends lost 0 bases and 3 bases respectively, with 3 bases between them. The CDR3 is 12 residues long. Germline CDR1 is SNHLY and CDR2 is FYNNEI. The CDR3 nucleotides read TGTGCCAGCAGTGAAGCAGGCTACGAGCAGTACTTC. It translates to CASSEAGYEQYF.

This clone showed up just once. The chain is built from TRBV27 and TRBJ1-1; D unclear. The CDR3 runs to 13 residues. Germline CDR1 MNHEY, CDR2 SMNVEV (reference sequence). V shed 2 bases and J shed 5 bases, with 9 bases lying between them. The CDR3: CASSLGGITEAFF. CDR3 in DNA: TGTGCCAGCAGTTTAGGAGGGATTACTGAAGCTTTCTTT.

V and J are TRBV5-4 and TRBJ1-2, with 7 bases fitting TRBD1. There are 14 residues in the CDR3. Unmatched junction bases numbered 14, after V lost 2 bases and J lost 13 bases. Looked up from germline, CDR1 is SGHNT and CDR2 is YYREEE (reference sequence). The CDR3 DNA reads TGTGCCAGCAGCTTATCTACCGACAGGGTCCGGCTCACCTTC. Protein sequence: CASSLSTDRVRLTF.

The sample holds one count of this clone. V and J are TRBV5-1 and TRBJ2-3, with D unclear. The germline V gene encodes CDR1 SGHRS and CDR2 YFSETQ. V gave up 1 base and J gave up 8 bases, with 11 bases separating them. The CDR3 runs 13 residues. The CDR3 sequence is CASSLMELGTQYF. For the CDR3, the DNA is TGCGCCAGCAGCTTGATGGAGTTGGGTACGCAGTATTTT.

The chain couples TRBV23-1 to TRBJ1-2, with 9 bases identical to TRBD1. TRBV23-1 is flagged as an ORF with uncertain function. The CDR3 length is 15 residues. V shed 2 bases and J 1 base; nucleotides not matched to a gene: 2. The CDR3 sequence is CASSQEGQGNYGYTF. In DNA form, the CDR3 reads TGCGCCAGCAGTCAAGAGGGACAGGGTAACTATGGCTACACCTTC.